This T cell receptor beta chain was observed in a study of PD-1 blockade in classical Hodgkin lymphoma. Study-wide points: The authors excluded patients who started nivolumab under 1 year after ASCT.

The assay was immunoSEQ multiplex PCR, and TCRdb's table has in-frame clones only and misses some. The table records fewer than 30,000 clones, around 84% of them present only once. Indicated time point: cycle 4 day 1 (C4D1), after more than 5 weeks of nivolumab. Each and every patient relapsed after autologous stem cell transplantation, and patients got differing brentuximab vedotin exposure. This clone has only one observation. The antigen remains undetermined. The CDR3 totals 14 residues. Per germline, CDR1 KGHSH and CDR2 LQKENI. Unmatched junction bases numbered 7, after V lost 4 bases and J lost 9 bases.

The chain links TRBV18 to TRBJ1-4; TRBD1 agrees at 8 bases. The source is a human donor with classical Hodgkin lymphoma. Material: peripheral blood mononuclear cells (PBMCs), obtained before the fourth cycle of nivolumab. CDR3 sequence reads: CASSLDRGGQKLFF. CDR3 nucleotides: TGTGCCAGCTCACTCGACAGGGGAGGTCAAAAACTGTTTTTT.